What follows is one T cell receptor (beta chain) and its context. The antigen is undetermined. The V gene's germline CDR1 is SGHRS and CDR2 YFSETQ. V dropped 0 bases and J dropped 3 bases, with 9 bases sitting between them. The CDR3 contains 14 residues. This specimen comes from a study of beta chain features in type 1 diabetes. Overall study results and limits: Among all four CD4+ subsets, Type 1 diabetes patients had TCRB CDR3s that were moderately but significantly shorter.

The study reverse transcribed the entire isolated RNA, so it sequenced expressed TCRB transcripts. Assay used: immunoSEQ multiplex PCR; TCRdb lists only in-frame clones, some missing. The table records hundreds of thousands of clones, 13% of them present only once. Sequencing input: naive CD4+ T cells from blood. This chain connects TRBV5-1 to TRBJ1-1; D not certain. The TCR comes from a man younger than 30 with type 1 diabetes. CDR3 sequence: CASSLGLLDTEAFF. The CDR3 DNA reads TGCGCCAGCAGCTTGGGTTTGCTGGACACTGAAGCTTTCTTT.